This T cell receptor (beta chain) stems from a study of T-cell memory formation after mild COVID-19. Study-wide results and limits: CD4+ clones that contracted lay mainly in CM and EM; CD8+ ones lay in EMRA. Memory sampled before infection contained some responding clones, suggesting cross-reactive memory joined. Nothing confirmed that second-wave clones peaking on day 37 were specific for SARS-CoV-2. Clones shrinking between day 15 and 85 showed a balanced CD4/CD8 split, and those that grew later tilted toward CD4+.

TCRdb re-called the 5' RACE reads through MiXCR, storing one row per CDR3 protein. The sample shows 110,000 to 150,000 distinct CDR3 sequences, around 15% of them seen only once. V was cut by 2 bases and J by 6 bases, with 7 bases left in between. Germline V gene sequence: CDR1 PRHDT, CDR2 FYEKMQ (reference sequence). The length of the CDR3 is 13 residues. As for this clonotype: What it recognizes is unknown.

Sequencing input: PBMCs or a T cell subset sorted from them (not recorded which). V gene TRBV13 combines with J gene TRBJ1-4, with D possibly matching TRBD1 (6 bases). The clonotype was recovered from an adult woman who had mild COVID-19 (a few samples of this study predate the infection). Cell type and time point are not known. The DNA for the CDR3 is TGTGCCAGCAGCTTAACAGGGCATGAAAAACTGTTTTTT. It specifies CASSLTGHEKLFF.